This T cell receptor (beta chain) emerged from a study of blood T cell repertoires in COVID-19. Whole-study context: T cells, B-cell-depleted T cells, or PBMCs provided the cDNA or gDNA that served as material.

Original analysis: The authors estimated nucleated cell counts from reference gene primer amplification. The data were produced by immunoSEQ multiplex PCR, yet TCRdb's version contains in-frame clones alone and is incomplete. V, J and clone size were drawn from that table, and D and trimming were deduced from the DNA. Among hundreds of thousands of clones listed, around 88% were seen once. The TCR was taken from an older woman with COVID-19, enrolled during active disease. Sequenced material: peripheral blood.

DNA of the CDR3: TGCGCCAGCAGCTCTGGGGCCACGGTAGGCTATGGCTACACCTTC. Translated, it gives CASSSGATVGYGYTF. The chain is built from TRBV5-1 and TRBJ1-2; TRBD1 might be the D (5 bases). CDR1 is SGHRS and CDR2 is YFSETQ in the germline V gene. The V end lost 3 bases, the J end lost 4 bases, and 16 bases lay between the germline ends. The CDR3 is 15 residues long.